Listed here are 15 T cell receptor beta chains from one sample, sequenced in a study of Ad26.COV2.S vaccination and SARS-CoV-2 variants. As for treatment: about 20 received Ad26.COV2.S at low or high dose, single or two shots; about five received placebo; per-sample allocation not given. Sampling occurred on day 63 after the first vaccine or placebo injection. The repertoire was sequenced with immunoSEQ multiplex PCR; TCRdb's copy has only in-frame clones and lacks some. The sample consists of a few hundred thousand clones, 87% of them appearing once. The sample consisted of peripheral blood, taken in a trial of Ad26.COV2.S vaccine versus placebo. The source of these receptors is a person aged 18 to 65 who received the Ad26.COV2.S COVID-19 vaccine or a placebo.

This chain connects TRBV6-2 or TRBV6-3 to TRBJ2-7; D perhaps matches TRBD2 (5 bases). The CDR3 consists of 13 residues. The V and J ends lost 5 bases and 4 bases respectively, with 12 bases between them. From germline, CDR1 is MNHEY and CDR2 SVGEGT. Here the CDR3 DNA reads TGTGCCAGCAGTCGGGGTGGTCTGTACGAGCAGTACGTC. This encodes CASSRGGLYEQYV.

The chain has TRBV30 and TRBJ1-4; D unclear. Trimming took 1 base from V and 5 from J, leaving 11 bases between them. This CDR3 comprises 14 residues. CDR1 GTSNPN and CDR2 SVGIG come from the germline V gene (reference sequence). The CDR3 loop reads CAWSGIHTNEKLFF. In DNA, the CDR3 is TGTGCCTGGAGTGGGATACACACAAATGAAAAACTGTTTTTT.

V gene TRBV9 combines with J gene TRBJ1-2; D is possibly TRBD1 (5 bases). The V and J ends lost 5 bases and 4 bases respectively, with 12 bases between them. Germline CDR1 reads SGDLS; CDR2 reads YYNGEE. The CDR3 spans 13 residues. CDR3 DNA: TGTGCCAGCAGGACTGACAGATCCTATGGCTACACCTTC. Its translation: CASRTDRSYGYTF.

The chain's CDR3 is CAFPLTGGNEQFF. The CDR3 DNA sequence: TGTGCCTTCCCGCTTACTGGGGGAAATGAGCAGTTCTTC. The V and J genes are TRBV30 and TRBJ2-1; either TRBD1 or TRBD2 may supply D (5 bases each). Per the germline V gene, CDR1 is GTSNPN and CDR2 is SVGIG (reference sequence). V was shortened by 7 bases and J by 7 bases, with 17 bases between the two germline ends. This CDR3 is built from 13 residues.

Concerning this clone: Other DNA sequences in this sample translate to the same CDR3. The gene calls are TRBV7-2 and TRBJ1-6; D gene unclear. Trimming took 5 bases from V and 0 from J, leaving 8 bases between them. The CDR3 sequence is 15 residues long. Germline V CDR1 and CDR2: SGHTA, FQGNSA. The CDR3 DNA reads TGTGCCAGCAGCGCCCGGGCCTCCTATAATTCACCCCTCCACTTT. Translated, it gives CASSARASYNSPLHF.

The DNA of the CDR3 is TGTGCCAGCAGCGCGCAGGGAAGGTACGAGCAGTACGTC. It codes for CASSAQGRYEQYV. The genes are TRBV7-9 and TRBJ2-7; TRBD1 is a possible D gene (5 bases). The germline gives CDR1 SEHNR, CDR2 FQNEAQ (reference sequence). The CDR3 sequence is 13 residues long. Between the trimmed V and J ends, which lost 5 bases and 4 bases, there was a span of 12 bases.

The chain has TRBV5-6 and TRBJ2-2, with D unclear. This CDR3 comprises 11 residues. Trimming shortened V by 2 bases and J by 4 bases, and 0 bases separated the two germline ends. Germline loops: CDR1 SGHDT, CDR2 YYEEEE. The chain's CDR3 is CASSFTGELFF. CDR3 in DNA: TGTGCCAGCAGCTTCACCGGGGAGCTGTTTTTT.

The DNA for the CDR3 is TGTGCCAGCAGTGAAAGGGGTCCCACGGGGGCCGACGGCTACACCTTC. Its translation is CASSERGPTGADGYTF. The genes are TRBV2 and TRBJ1-2; TRBD1 might be the D (6 bases). The V and J ends lost 2 bases and 8 bases respectively, with 21 bases between them. Per the germline V gene, CDR1 is SNHLY and CDR2 is FYNNEI. The CDR3 has 16 amino acids. The entire variable domain, with the rest obtained from reference TRBV2 and TRBJ1-2, is as follows: EPEVTQTPSHQVTQMGQEVILRCVPISNHLYFYWYRQILGQKVEFLVSFYNNEISEKSEIFDDQFSVERPDGSNFTLKIRSTKLEDSAMYFCASSERGPTGADGYTFGSGTRLTVV.

This chain connects TRBV5-1 to TRBJ2-7; 7 bases agree with TRBD1. The CDR3 runs to 14 residues. From germline, CDR1 is SGHRS and CDR2 YFSETQ. The ends lost 0 bases at V and 3 bases at J; junction bases unmatched: 3. For the CDR3, the DNA is TGCGCCAGCAGCTTGGGACAGGGATTCTACGAGCAGTACGTC. As protein: CASSLGQGFYEQYV.

In this sample, this clone turned up a few times. This rearrangement joins TRBV7-2 to TRBJ2-7; D is undetermined. This CDR3 is built from 13 residues. V was clipped by 5 bases and J by 4 bases, with 12 bases between them. Looked up from germline, CDR1 is SGHTA and CDR2 is FQGNSA. This chain's CDR3 is CASSAVAIYEQYF. Written as DNA, the CDR3 is TGTGCCAGCAGCGCCGTTGCAATTTACGAGCAGTACTTC.

This clone was seen just once. This chain links TRBV7-2 with TRBJ2-1; unclear D gene. This CDR3 has 16 amino acids. The germline V gene encodes CDR1 SGHTA and CDR2 FQGNSA. Trimming removed 5 bases from V and 3 bases from J, with 17 bases in between. In nucleotides, the CDR3 is TGTGCCAGCAGCCCGGTGGGGTCATCTCTCTACAATGAGCAGTTCTTC. Protein sequence: CASSPVGSSLYNEQFF.

This clone was detected only once. The CDR3 sequence is CASSIRDRETDTQYF. CDR3 in DNA: TGTGCCAGCAGCATCCGGGACAGGGAGACAGATACGCAGTATTTT. The rearrangement links TRBV9 to TRBJ2-3; 9 bases match TRBD1. Germline CDR1 and CDR2: SGDLS and YYNGEE. This CDR3 is built from 15 residues. V shed 4 bases and J 3 bases; nucleotides not matched to a gene: 6.

This clone occurred a few times. V is TRBV10-3 and J is TRBJ2-6; 7 bases are a match to TRBD1. Germline V lookup: CDR1 ENHRY, CDR2 SYGVKD. The ends lost 10 bases at V and 1 base at J; junction bases unmatched: 13. There are 17 residues in the CDR3. The CDR3 region has the DNA TGTGCCACAGCAAACAGGGGAGTAGGGTCTGGGGCCAACGTCCTGACTTTC. This translates into CATANRGVGSGANVLTF.

The chain employs TRBV13 and TRBJ1-3; the D gene is possibly TRBD1 (5 bases). Looked up from germline, CDR1 is PRHDT and CDR2 is FYEKMQ (reference sequence). Trimming took off 6 bases at V and 2 bases at J, with 11 bases between the two ends. The CDR3 loop spans 14 amino acids. The CDR3 reads CASRRWGAGNTIYF. DNA for the CDR3: TGTGCCAGCAGGAGGTGGGGGGCTGGAAACACCATATATTTT.

This chain connects TRBV7-2 to TRBJ2-7, with 8 positions matching TRBD1. J lost 4 bases, V lost 1 base, and 6 bases had no gene match. Germline loops: CDR1 SGHTA, CDR2 FQGNSA. CDR3 length: 15 residues. CDR3 coding DNA: TGTGCCAGCAGCTTAGAGGCAGGGGGCCAGTACGAGCAGTACGTC. It yields the protein CASSLEAGGQYEQYV.